These T cell receptor beta chains were read from a single sample in a study of Graves' ophthalmopathy and Graves' hyperthyroidism. TCRdb independently ran MiXCR on the multiplex PCR reads; one entry per CDR3 protein. The sample yields hundreds of thousands of distinct CDR3 sequences, roughly two fifths seen once. Source material: peripheral blood. Receptors were obtained from an adult man with Graves' ophthalmopathy. CDR3s include the opening cysteine and the closing phenylalanine or tryptophan. The order of the fields is D gene, V gene, clone size, J gene, CDR3 DNA, CDR3 protein. The D gene is left open where the match is weak. The size field is filled for only some rows; it gives once, few, many or a size class.

D gene: .; V gene: TRBV2; clone size: .; J gene: TRBJ1-1; CDR3 DNA: TGTGCCAGCGGCCAAGATCAGGGGCTTGGGGGGGAAGCTTTCTTT; CDR3 protein: CASGQDQGLGGEAFF
D gene: TRBD1; V gene: TRBV6-1; clone size: few; J gene: TRBJ1-5; CDR3 DNA: TGTGCCAGCAGTTACCGCACCGCCATGGACAGGGTCCAGCCCCAGCATTTT; CDR3 protein: CASSYRTAMDRVQPQHF
D gene: TRBD1; V gene: TRBV15; clone size: .; J gene: TRBJ2-1; CDR3 DNA: TGTGCCACCAGCAGTATCTGGACAGGGAGATATGAGCAGTTCTTC; CDR3 protein: CATSSIWTGRYEQFF
D gene: .; V gene: TRBV30; clone size: .; J gene: TRBJ1-6; CDR3 DNA: TGTGCCTGGAGTGTAGGCCAGGGTCGTTCACCCCTCCACTTT; CDR3 protein: CAWSVGQGRSPLHF
D gene: .; V gene: TRBV7-8; clone size: .; J gene: TRBJ2-2; CDR3 DNA: TGTGCCAGCAGCTTAGGATCGGGGGCTCGAACCGGGGAGCTGTTTTTT; CDR3 protein: CASSLGSGARTGELFF
D gene: .; V gene: TRBV18; clone size: many; J gene: TRBJ1-3; CDR3 DNA: TGTGCCAGCTCACCACCGTCGACTCCAGGAAACACCATATATTTT; CDR3 protein: CASSPPSTPGNTIYF
D gene: .; V gene: TRBV19; clone size: .; J gene: TRBJ1-5; CDR3 DNA: TGTGCCAGTAGTATAGATCACTGGACGCAGCATTTT; CDR3 protein: CASSIDHWTQHF
D gene: .; V gene: TRBV7-2; clone size: many; J gene: TRBJ1-2; CDR3 DNA: TGTGCCAGCAGCCGGCGAAGGGTGGACAACTATGGCTACACCTTC; CDR3 protein: CASSRRRVDNYGYTF
D gene: .; V gene: TRBV4-2; clone size: many; J gene: TRBJ2-7; CDR3 DNA: TGTGCCAGCAGCCAAGATATCGGGGCGCGGTACGAGCAGTACTTC; CDR3 protein: CASSQDIGARYEQYF
D gene: .; V gene: TRBV7-8; clone size: .; J gene: TRBJ1-2; CDR3 DNA: TGTGCCAGCAGCTTAGATCACATCTGGAGGGGAAATAACTATGGCTACACCTTC; CDR3 protein: CASSLDHIWRGNNYGYTF
D gene: .; V gene: TRBV10-3; clone size: .; J gene: TRBJ1-1; CDR3 DNA: TGTGCCATCACCGGGGGGACTGGAAACACTGAAGCTTTCTTT; CDR3 protein: CAITGGTGNTEAFF
D gene: .; V gene: TRBV4-3; clone size: few; J gene: TRBJ1-4; CDR3 DNA: TGCGCCAGCAGCCAATCCGGACTGCAGGTATCGGGGGAAAAACTGTTTTTT; CDR3 protein: CASSQSGLQVSGEKLFF
D gene: .; V gene: TRBV10-3; clone size: many; J gene: TRBJ2-6; CDR3 DNA: TGTGCCATCAGTGAACGACCTGGTTCCTCTGGGGCCAACGTCCTGACTTTC; CDR3 protein: CAISERPGSSGANVLTF
D gene: .; V gene: TRBV29-1; clone size: .; J gene: TRBJ1-2; CDR3 DNA: TGCACCCTCGCCGAGTGGGACAACTATGGCTACACCTTC; CDR3 protein: CTLAEWDNYGYTF
D gene: .; V gene: TRBV5-1; clone size: few; J gene: TRBJ2-7; CDR3 DNA: TGCGCCAGCAGCTTGGCTGCGGGACAAAGATACGAGCAGTACTTC; CDR3 protein: CASSLAAGQRYEQYF
D gene: .; V gene: TRBV5-6; clone size: few; J gene: TRBJ1-3; CDR3 DNA: TGTGCCAGCAGCTTCAGGGCATCTGGAAACACCATATATTTT; CDR3 protein: CASSFRASGNTIYF
D gene: TRBD1; V gene: TRBV25-1; clone size: once; J gene: TRBJ1-4; CDR3 DNA: TGTGCCAGCATTGCCGGGACAGGGAAAGAACTGTTTTTT; CDR3 protein: CASIAGTGKELFF
D gene: .; V gene: TRBV7-9; clone size: many; J gene: TRBJ2-7; CDR3 DNA: TGTGCCAGCAGCTTAGGACAGGATAGGACCTACGAGCAGTACTTC; CDR3 protein: CASSLGQDRTYEQYF